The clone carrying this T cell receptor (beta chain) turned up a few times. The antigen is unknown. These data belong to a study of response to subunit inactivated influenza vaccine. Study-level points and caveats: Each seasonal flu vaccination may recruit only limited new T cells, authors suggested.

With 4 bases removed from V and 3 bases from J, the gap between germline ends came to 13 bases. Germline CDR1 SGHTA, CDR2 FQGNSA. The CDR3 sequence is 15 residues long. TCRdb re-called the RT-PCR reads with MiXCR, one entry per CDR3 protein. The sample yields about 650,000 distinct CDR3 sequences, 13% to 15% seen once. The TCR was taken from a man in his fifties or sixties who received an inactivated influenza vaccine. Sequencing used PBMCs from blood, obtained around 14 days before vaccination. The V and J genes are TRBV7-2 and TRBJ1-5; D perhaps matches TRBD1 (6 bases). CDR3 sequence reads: CASSSQQGPNQPQHF. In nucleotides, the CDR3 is TGTGCCAGCAGCTCCCAACAGGGACCCAATCAGCCCCAGCATTTT.